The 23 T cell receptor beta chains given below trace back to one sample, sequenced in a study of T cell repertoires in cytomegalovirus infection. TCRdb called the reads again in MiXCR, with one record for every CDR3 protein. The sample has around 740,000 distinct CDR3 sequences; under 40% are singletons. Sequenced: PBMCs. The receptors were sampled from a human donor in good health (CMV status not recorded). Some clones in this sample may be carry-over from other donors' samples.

The CDR3 loop reads CASGRERTYNEQFF. The CDR3 coding sequence is TGTGCCAGCGGAAGGGAGCGTACGTACAATGAGCAGTTCTTC. The chain recombines TRBV5-6 with TRBJ2-1, with D possibly matching TRBD2 (5 bases). Trimming removed 7 bases from V and 4 bases from J, with 15 bases in between. In germline, CDR1 is SGHDT, CDR2 YYEEEE. This CDR3 region has 14 residues.

The CDR3 sequence is CASRGVQLGEKLFF. The CDR3 DNA is TGTGCCAGCAGAGGCGTGCAGCTGGGGGAAAAACTGTTTTTT. The rearrangement uses TRBV7-8 and TRBJ1-4, with D unclear. The germline gives CDR1 SGHVS, CDR2 FQNEAQ. The V end lost 6 bases, the J end lost 8 bases, and 16 bases lay between the germline ends. This CDR3 has 14 amino acids.

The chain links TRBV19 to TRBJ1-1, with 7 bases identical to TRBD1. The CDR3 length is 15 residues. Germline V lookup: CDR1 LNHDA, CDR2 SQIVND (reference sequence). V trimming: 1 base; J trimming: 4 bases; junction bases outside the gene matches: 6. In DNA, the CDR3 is TGTGCCAGTAGTATAGGGAGACAGGGTTCCACTGAAGCTTTCTTT. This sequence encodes CASSIGRQGSTEAFF.

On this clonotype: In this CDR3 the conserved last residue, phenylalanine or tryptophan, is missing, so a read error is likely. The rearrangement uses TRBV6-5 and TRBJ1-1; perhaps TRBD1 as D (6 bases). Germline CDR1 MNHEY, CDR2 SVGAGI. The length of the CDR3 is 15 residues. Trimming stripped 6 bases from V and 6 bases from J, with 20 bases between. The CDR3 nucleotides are TGTGCCAGCAGCCCCGGGACACGGCCTTTATCTGAAGCTTTCGTT. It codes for CASSPGTRPLSEAFV.

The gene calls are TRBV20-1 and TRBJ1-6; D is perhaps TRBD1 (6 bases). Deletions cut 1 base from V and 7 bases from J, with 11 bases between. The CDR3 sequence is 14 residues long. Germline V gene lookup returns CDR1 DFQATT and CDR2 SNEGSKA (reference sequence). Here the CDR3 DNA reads TGCAGTGCTAGAGTCCAGGGGAGCAATTCACCCCTCCACTTT. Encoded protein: CSARVQGSNSPLHF.

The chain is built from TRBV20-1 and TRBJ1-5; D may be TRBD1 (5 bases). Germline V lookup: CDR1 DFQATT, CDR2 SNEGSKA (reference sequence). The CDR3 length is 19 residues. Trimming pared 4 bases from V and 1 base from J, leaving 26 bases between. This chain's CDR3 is CSATIESSRGPRSNQPQHF. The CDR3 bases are TGCAGTGCTACGATTGAAAGCTCGCGGGGCCCGAGGAGCAATCAGCCCCAGCATTTT.

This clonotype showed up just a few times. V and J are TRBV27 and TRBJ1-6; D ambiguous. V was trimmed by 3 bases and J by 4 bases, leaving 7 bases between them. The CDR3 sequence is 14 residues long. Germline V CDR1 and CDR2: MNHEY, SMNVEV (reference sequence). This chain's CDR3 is CASSLVGYNSPLHF. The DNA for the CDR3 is TGTGCCAGCAGTTTGGTAGGGTATAATTCACCCCTCCACTTT.

CDR3 sequence reads: CSARDLAGDRVNQPQHF. Here the CDR3 DNA reads TGCAGTGCTAGAGATCTCGCAGGAGACAGGGTTAATCAGCCCCAGCATTTT. V and J are TRBV20-1 and TRBJ1-5; 7 positions agree with TRBD1. Germline-derived CDR1 and CDR2 are DFQATT and SNEGSKA (reference sequence). J lost 4 bases, V lost 0 bases, and 12 bases had no gene match. This CDR3 region has 17 residues.

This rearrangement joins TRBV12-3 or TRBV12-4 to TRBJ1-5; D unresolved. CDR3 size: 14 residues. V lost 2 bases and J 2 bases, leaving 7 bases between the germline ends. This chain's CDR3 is CASSLSKGNQPQHF. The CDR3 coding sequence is TGTGCCAGCAGTTTAAGTAAGGGCAATCAGCCCCAGCATTTT.

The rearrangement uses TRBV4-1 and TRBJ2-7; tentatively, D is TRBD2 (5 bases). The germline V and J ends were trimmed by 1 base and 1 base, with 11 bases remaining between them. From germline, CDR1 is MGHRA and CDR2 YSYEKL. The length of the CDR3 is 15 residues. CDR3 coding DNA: TGCGCCAGCAGCCAAGGAGGGCACCCTTCCTACGAGCAGTACTTC. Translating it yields CASSQGGHPSYEQYF.

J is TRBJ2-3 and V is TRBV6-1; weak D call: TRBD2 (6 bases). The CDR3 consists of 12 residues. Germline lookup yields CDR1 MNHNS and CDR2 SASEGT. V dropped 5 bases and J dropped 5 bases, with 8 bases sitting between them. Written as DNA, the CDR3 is TGTGCCAGCAGTTGGGGGGTAGATACGCAGTATTTT. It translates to CASSWGVDTQYF.

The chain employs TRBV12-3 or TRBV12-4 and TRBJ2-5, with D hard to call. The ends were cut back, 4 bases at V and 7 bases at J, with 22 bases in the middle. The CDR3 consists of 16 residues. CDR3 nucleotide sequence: TGTGCCAGCAGTTCCTACCAGGACCAGAAGGGATGGACCCAGTACTTC. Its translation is CASSSYQDQKGWTQYF.

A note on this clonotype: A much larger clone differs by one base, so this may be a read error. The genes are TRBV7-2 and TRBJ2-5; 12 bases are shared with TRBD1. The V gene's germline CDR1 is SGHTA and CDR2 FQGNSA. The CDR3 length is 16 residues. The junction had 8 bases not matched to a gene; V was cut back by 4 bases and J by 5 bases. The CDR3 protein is CASSSGGQGAGETQYF. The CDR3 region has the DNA TGTGCCAGCAGCTCCGGGGGACAGGGGGCTGGGGAGACCCAGTACTTC.

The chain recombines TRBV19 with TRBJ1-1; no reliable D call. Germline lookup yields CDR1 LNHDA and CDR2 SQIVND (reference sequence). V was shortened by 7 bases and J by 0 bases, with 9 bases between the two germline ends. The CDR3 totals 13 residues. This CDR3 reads CASIDALNTEAFF. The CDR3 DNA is TGTGCCAGTATTGACGCCTTGAACACTGAAGCTTTCTTT.

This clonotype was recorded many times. The CDR3 DNA is TGTGCCAGCAGCCCGCACACAAGGACTAGCGGGGGAAGCGAGCAGTTCTTC. This codes for CASSPHTRTSGGSEQFF. This chain uses TRBV4-2 with TRBJ2-1, with 13 positions matching TRBD2. Germline lookup yields CDR1 LGHNA and CDR2 YNFKEQ. Trimming cost V 4 bases and J 10 bases; bases outside gene matches: 13. There are 17 residues in the CDR3.

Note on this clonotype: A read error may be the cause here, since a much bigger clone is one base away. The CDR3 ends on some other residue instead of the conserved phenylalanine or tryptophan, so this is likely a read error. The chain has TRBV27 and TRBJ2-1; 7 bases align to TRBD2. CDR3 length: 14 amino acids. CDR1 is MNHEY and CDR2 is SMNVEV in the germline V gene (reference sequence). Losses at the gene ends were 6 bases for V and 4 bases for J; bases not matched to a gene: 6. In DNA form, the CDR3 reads TGTGCCAGCAGGCGTAGCGGGCTATACAATGAGCAGTTCTTA. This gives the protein CASRRSGLYNEQFL.

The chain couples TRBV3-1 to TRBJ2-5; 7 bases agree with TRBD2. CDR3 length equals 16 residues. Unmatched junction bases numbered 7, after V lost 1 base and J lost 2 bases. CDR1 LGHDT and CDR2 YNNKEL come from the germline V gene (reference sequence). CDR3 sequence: CASSQAGGRAQETQYF. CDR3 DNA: TGTGCCAGCAGCCAAGCTGGCGGGAGAGCTCAAGAGACCCAGTACTTC.

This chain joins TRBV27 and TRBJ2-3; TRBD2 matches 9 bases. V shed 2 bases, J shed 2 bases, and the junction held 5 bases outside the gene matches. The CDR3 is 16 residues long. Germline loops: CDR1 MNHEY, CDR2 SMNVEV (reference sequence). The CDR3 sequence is CASSLVSGGFTDTQYF. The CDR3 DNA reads TGTGCCAGCAGTTTAGTTAGCGGGGGTTTCACAGATACGCAGTATTTT.

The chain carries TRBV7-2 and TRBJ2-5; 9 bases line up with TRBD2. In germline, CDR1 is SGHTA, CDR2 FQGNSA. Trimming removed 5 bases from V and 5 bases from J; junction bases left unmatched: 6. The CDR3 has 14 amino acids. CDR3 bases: TGTGCCAGCAGCATAGGGACTAGCCGGGAGACCCAGTACTTC. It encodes CASSIGTSRETQYF.

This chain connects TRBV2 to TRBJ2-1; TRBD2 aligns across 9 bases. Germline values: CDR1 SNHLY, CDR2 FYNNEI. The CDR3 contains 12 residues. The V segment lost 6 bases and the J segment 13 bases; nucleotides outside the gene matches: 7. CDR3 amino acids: CASRLSGRHQFF. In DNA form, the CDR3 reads TGTGCCAGCAGACTAAGCGGGAGGCACCAGTTCTTC.

CDR3 sequence (DNA): TGCAGTGCTAGTTTCCGACAGGGCGGAAACACCATATATTTT. This gives the protein CSASFRQGGNTIYF. V gene TRBV20-1 combines with J gene TRBJ1-3, with 7 positions matching TRBD1. V shed 3 bases, J shed 4 bases, and the junction held 6 bases outside the gene matches. The CDR3 totals 14 residues. The germline gives CDR1 DFQATT, CDR2 SNEGSKA (reference sequence).

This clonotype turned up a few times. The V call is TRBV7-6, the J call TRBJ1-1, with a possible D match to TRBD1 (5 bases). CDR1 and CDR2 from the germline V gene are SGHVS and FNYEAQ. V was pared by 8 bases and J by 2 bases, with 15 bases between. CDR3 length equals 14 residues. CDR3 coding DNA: TGTGCCAGCGGAGGGACCCAACTAAACACTGAAGCTTTCTTT. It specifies CASGGTQLNTEAFF.

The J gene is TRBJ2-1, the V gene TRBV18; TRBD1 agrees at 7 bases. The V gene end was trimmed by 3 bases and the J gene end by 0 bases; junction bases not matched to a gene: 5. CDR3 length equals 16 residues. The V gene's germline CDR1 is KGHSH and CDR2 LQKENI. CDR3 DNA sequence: TGTGCCAGCTCACCGGGACAGCCGAACTCCTACAATGAGCAGTTCTTC. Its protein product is CASSPGQPNSYNEQFF.